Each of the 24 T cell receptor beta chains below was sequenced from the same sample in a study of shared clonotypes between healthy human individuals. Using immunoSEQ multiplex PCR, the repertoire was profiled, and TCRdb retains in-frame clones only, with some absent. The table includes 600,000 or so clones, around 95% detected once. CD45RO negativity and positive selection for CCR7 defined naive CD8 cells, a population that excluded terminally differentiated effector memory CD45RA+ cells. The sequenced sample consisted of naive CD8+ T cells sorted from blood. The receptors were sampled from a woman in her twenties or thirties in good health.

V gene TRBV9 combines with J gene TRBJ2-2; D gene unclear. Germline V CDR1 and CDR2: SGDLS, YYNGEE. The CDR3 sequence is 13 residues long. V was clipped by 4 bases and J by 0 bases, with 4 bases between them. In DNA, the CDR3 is TGTGCCAGCAGCAACACGAACACCGGGGAGCTGTTTTTT. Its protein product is CASSNTNTGELFF.

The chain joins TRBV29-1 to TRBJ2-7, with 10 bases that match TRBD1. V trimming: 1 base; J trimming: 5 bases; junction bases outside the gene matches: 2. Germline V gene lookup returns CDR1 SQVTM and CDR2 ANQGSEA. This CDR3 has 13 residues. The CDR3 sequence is CSVEADRGNEQYF. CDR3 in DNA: TGCAGCGTTGAAGCGGACAGGGGGAACGAGCAGTACTTC.

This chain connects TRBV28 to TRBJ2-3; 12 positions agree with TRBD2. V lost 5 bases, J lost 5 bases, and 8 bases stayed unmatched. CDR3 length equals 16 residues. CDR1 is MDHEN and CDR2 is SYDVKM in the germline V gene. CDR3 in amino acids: CASSVSLAGGEDTQYF. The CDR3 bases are TGTGCCAGCAGTGTATCCCTAGCGGGAGGGGAAGATACGCAGTATTTT. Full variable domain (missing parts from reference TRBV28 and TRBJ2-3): DVKVTQSSRYLVKRTGEKVFLECVQDMDHENMFWYRQDPGLGLRLIYFSYDVKMKEKGDIPEGYSVSREKKERFSLILESASTNQTSMYLCASSVSLAGGEDTQYFGPGTRLTVL.

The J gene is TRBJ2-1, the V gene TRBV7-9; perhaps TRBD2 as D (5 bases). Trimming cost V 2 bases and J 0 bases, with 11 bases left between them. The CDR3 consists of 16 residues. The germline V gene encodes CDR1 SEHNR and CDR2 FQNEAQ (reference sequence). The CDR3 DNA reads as TGTGCCAGCAGCTTATTAATGGGGAGCTCCTACAATGAGCAGTTCTTC. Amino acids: CASSLLMGSSYNEQFF.

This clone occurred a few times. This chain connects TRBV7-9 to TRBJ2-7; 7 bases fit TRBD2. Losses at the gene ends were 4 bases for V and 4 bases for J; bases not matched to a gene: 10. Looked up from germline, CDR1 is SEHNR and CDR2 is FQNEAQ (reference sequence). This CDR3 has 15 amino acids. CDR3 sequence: CASSSPWGGLYEQYF. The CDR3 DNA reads TGTGCCAGCAGCTCTCCTTGGGGAGGGTTATACGAGCAGTACTTC.

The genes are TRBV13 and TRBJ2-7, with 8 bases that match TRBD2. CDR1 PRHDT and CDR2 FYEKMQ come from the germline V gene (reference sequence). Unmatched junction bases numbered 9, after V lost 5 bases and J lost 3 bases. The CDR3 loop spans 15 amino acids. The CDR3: CASSLSGGHNYEQYF. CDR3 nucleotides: TGTGCCAGCAGCCTCTCGGGGGGGCACAACTACGAGCAGTACTTC.

CDR3 amino acids: CASSLLGPAGELFF. In DNA, the CDR3 is TGTGCCAGCAGTTTACTGGGTCCCGCCGGGGAGCTGTTTTTT. V and J are TRBV27 and TRBJ2-2; no clear D. Germline V gene lookup returns CDR1 MNHEY and CDR2 SMNVEV (reference sequence). The V gene lost 2 bases and the J gene lost 6 bases, with 10 bases spanning the gap. CDR3 length equals 14 residues.

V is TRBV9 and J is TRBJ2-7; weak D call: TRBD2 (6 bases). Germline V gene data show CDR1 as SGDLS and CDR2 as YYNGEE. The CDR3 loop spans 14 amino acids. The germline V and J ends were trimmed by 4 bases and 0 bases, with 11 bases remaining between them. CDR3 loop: CASSKEDYSYEQYF. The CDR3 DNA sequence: TGTGCCAGCAGCAAGGAGGACTACTCCTACGAGCAGTACTTC.

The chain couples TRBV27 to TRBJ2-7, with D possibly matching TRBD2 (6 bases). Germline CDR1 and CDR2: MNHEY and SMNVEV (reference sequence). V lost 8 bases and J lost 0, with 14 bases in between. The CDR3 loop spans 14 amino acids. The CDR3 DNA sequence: TGTGCCAGCGGAATCGGGACTGCCTCCTACGAGCAGTACTTC. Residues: CASGIGTASYEQYF.

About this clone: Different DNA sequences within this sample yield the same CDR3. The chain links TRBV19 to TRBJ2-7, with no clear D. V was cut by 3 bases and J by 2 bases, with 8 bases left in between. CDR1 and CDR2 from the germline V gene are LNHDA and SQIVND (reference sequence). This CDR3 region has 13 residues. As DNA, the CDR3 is TGTGCCAGTAGTATGACTTTAACCTACGAGCAGTACTTC. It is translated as CASSMTLTYEQYF.

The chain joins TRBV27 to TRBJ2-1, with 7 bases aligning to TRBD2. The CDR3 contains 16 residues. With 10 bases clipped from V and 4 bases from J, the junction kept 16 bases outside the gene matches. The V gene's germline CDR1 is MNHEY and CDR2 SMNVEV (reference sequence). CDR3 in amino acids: CAISPTPQGGYNEQFF. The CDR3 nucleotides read TGTGCCATCTCACCAACCCCGCAGGGAGGGTACAATGAGCAGTTCTTC.

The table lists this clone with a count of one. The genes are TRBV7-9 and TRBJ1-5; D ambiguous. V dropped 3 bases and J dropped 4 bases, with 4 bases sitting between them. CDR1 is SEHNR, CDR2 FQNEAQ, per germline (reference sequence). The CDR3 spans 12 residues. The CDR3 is CASSFGNQPQHF. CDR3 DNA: TGTGCCAGCAGCTTTGGGAATCAGCCCCAGCATTTT.

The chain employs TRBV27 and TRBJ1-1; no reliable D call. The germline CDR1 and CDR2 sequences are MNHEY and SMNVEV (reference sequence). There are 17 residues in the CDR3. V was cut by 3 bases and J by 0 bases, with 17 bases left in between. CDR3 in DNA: TGTGCCAGCAGTTTTCGGCCAGCTCAGACAATGAACACTGAAGCTTTCTTT. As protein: CASSFRPAQTMNTEAFF.

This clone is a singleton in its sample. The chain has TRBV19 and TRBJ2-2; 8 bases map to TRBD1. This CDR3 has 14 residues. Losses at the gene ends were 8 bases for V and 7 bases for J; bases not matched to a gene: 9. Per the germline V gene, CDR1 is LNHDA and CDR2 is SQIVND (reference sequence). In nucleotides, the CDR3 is TGTGCCAGTTACCACACAGGGGGTATCGGGGAGCTGTTTTTT. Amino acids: CASYHTGGIGELFF.

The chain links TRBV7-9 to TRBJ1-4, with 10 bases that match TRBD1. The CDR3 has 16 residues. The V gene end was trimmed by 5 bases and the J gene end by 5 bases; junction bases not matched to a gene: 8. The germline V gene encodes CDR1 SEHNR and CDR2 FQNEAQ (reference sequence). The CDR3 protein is CASSHPRDRGNEKLFF. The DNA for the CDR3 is TGTGCCAGCAGCCACCCCAGGGACAGGGGCAATGAAAAACTGTTTTTT.

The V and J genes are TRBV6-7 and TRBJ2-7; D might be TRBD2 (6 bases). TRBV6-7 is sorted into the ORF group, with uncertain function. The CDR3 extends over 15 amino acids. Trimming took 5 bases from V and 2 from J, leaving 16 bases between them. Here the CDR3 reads CASSTLEGVPYEQYF. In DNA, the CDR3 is TGTGCCAGCAGTACCCTGGAGGGAGTCCCCTACGAGCAGTACTTC.

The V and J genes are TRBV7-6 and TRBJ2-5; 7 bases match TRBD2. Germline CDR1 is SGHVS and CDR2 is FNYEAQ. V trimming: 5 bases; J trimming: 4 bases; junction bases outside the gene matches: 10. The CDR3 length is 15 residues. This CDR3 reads CASSASFREGETQYF. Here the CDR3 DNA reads TGTGCCAGCAGCGCTAGTTTCAGGGAGGGAGAGACCCAGTACTTC.

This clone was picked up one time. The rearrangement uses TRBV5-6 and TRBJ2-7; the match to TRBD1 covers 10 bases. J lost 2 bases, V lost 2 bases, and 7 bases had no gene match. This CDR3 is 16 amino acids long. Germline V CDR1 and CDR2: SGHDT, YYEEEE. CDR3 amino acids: CASSFPGTGETYEQYF. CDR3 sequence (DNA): TGTGCCAGCAGCTTTCCCGGGACAGGGGAAACCTACGAGCAGTACTTC.

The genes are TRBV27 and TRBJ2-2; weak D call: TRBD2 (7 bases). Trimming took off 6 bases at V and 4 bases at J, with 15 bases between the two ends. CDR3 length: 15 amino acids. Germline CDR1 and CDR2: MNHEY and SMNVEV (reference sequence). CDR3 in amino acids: CASSPRGGGTGELFF. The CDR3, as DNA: TGTGCCAGCAGCCCGAGGGGGGGCGGCACCGGGGAGCTGTTTTTT.

CDR3 loop: CASSLLDYEQYF. Here the CDR3 DNA reads TGTGCCAGCAGCTTGCTAGACTACGAGCAGTACTTC. The chain recombines TRBV5-6 with TRBJ2-7; D not certain. The V end was cut by 1 base, the J end by 3 bases, with 5 bases between. Germline V gene data show CDR1 as SGHDT and CDR2 as YYEEEE. The CDR3 runs to 12 residues.

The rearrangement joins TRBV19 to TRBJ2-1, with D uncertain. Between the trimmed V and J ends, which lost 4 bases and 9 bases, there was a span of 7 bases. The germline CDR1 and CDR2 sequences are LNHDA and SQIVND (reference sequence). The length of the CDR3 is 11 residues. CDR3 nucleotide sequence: TGTGCCAGTAGTACGACTCCTGAGCAGTTCTTC. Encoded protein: CASSTTPEQFF.

CDR3: CASSMDGPQETQYF. The CDR3 DNA reads as TGTGCCAGCAGTATGGACGGCCCGCAAGAGACCCAGTACTTC. The chain recombines TRBV2 with TRBJ2-5; D gene ambiguous. Trimming stripped 5 bases from V and 2 bases from J, with 12 bases between. Germline V gives CDR1 SNHLY, CDR2 FYNNEI. The CDR3 is 14 residues long.

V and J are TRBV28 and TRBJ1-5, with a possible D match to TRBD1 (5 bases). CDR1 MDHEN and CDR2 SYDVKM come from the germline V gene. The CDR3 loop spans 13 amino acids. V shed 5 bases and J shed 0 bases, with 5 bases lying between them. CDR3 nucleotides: TGTGCCAGCAGTCAGGGTAGCAATCAGCCCCAGCATTTT. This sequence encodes CASSQGSNQPQHF.

The CDR3 loop is CSVEYPGDASGANVLTF. The CDR3 DNA is TGCAGCGTCGAATATCCGGGAGATGCCTCTGGGGCCAACGTCCTGACTTTC. The chain recombines TRBV29-1 with TRBJ2-6; TRBD2 might be the D (6 bases). Trimming took off 6 bases at V and 0 bases at J, with 18 bases between the two ends. The V gene's germline CDR1 is SQVTM and CDR2 ANQGSEA. The length of the CDR3 is 17 residues.